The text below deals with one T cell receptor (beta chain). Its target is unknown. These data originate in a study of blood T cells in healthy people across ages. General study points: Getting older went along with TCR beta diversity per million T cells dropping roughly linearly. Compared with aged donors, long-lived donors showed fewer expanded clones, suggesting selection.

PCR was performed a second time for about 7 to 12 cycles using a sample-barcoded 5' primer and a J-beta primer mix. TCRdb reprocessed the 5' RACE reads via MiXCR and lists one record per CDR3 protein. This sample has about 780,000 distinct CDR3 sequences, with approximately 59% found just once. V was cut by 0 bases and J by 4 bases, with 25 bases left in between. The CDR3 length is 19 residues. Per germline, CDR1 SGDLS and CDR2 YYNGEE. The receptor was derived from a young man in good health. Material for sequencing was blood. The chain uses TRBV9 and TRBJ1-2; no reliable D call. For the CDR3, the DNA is TGTGCCAGCAGCGTAGAATTCCCGACATGGCTAGAGGATATCTATGGCTACACCTTC. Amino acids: CASSVEFPTWLEDIYGYTF.